This T cell receptor beta chain was sequenced in a study of blood T cell repertoires in COVID-19. Study background: Material from acute and convalescent COVID-19 was sourced from the United States, Italy and Spain.

Trimming took off 1 base at V and 3 bases at J, with 7 bases between the two ends. CDR1 and CDR2 from the germline V gene are MGHRA and YSYEKL. This CDR3 is 13 amino acids long. Assay used: immunoSEQ multiplex PCR; TCRdb lists only in-frame clones, some missing. The data show 200,000 to 250,000 clones, with about 91% seen just once and about 1.3% held by the top ten. The TCR originated in a young man with acute or convalescent COVID-19. Sequencing was performed on peripheral blood. The J gene is TRBJ2-7, the V gene TRBV4-1; D ambiguous. CDR3 nucleotide sequence: TGCGCCAGCAGCCAAGTTCACGGCTACGAGCAGTACTTC. Translation: CASSQVHGYEQYF.